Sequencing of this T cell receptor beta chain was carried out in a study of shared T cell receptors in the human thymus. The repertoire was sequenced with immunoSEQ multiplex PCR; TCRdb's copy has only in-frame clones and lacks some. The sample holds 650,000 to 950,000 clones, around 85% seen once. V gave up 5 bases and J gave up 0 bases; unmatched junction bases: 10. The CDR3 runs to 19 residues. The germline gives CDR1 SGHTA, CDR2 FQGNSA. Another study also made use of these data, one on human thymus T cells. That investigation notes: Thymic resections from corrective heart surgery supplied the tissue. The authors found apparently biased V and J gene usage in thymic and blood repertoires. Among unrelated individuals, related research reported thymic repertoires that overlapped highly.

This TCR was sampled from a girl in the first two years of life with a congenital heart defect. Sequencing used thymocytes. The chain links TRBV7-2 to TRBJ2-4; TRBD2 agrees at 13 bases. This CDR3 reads CASSATSGGALLAKNIQYF. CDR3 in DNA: TGTGCCAGCAGCGCTACTAGCGGGGGGGCCTTACTAGCCAAAAACATTCAGTACTTC.